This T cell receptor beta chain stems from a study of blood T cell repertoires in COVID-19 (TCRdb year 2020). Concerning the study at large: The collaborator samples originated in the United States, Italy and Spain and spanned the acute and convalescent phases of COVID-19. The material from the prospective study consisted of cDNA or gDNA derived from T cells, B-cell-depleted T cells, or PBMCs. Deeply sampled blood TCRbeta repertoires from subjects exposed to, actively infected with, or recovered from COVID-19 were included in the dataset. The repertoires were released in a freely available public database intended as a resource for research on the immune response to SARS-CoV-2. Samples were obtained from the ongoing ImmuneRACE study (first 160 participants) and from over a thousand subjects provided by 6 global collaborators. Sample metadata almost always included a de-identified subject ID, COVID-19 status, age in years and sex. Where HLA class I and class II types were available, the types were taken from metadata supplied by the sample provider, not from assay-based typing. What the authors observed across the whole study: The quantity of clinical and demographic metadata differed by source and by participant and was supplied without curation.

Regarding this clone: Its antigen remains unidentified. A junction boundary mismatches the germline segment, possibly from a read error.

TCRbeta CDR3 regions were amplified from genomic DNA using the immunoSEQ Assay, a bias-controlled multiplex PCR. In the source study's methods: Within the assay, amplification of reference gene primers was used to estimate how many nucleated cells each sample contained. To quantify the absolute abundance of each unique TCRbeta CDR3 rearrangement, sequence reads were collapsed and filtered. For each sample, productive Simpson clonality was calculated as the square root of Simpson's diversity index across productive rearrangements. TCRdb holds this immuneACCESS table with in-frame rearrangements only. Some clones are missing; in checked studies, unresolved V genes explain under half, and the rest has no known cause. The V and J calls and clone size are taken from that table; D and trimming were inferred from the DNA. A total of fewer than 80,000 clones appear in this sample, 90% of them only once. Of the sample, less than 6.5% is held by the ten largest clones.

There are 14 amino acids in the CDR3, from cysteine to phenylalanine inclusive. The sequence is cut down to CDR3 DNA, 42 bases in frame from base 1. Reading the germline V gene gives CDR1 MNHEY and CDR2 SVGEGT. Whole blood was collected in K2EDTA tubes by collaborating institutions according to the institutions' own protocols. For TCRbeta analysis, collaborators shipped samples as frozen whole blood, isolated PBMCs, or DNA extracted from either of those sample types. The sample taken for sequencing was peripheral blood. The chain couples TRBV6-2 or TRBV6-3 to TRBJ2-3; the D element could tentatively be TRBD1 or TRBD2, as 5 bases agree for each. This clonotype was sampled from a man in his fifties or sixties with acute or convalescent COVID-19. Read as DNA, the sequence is TGTGCCAGCAGTGACTCGGGGCACACAGATACGCAGTATTTT. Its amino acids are CASSDSGHTDTQYF.